The rows below give T cell receptor beta chains drawn from one sample of a study of blood T cell repertoires in COVID-19. Using immunoSEQ multiplex PCR, the repertoire was profiled, and TCRdb retains in-frame clones only, with some absent. Found here are tens of thousands of clones, approximately 88% of them singletons; the top ten hold approximately 19%. Sequenced material: peripheral blood. The receptors were sampled from a woman older than 75 with acute or convalescent COVID-19. CDR3s include the opening cysteine and the closing phenylalanine or tryptophan. The order of the fields is J gene, clone size, V gene, D gene, CDR3 DNA, CDR3 protein. D genes are given only for firm matches. Clone size is stated in some rows and not others, as once, few, many or a class when expanded.

j_gene: TRBJ2-1
abundance: -
v_gene: TRBV9
d_gene: TRBD2
CDR3nt: TGTGCCAGCAGCGTAGAAGCGGGAGCTTGGAATGAGCAGTTCTTC
CDR3aa: CASSVEAGAWNEQFF

j_gene: TRBJ1-5
abundance: -
v_gene: TRBV6-1
d_gene: -
CDR3nt: TGTGCCAGCAGTGAAGGGGGGGGTAATCAGCCCCAGCATTTT
CDR3aa: CASSEGGGNQPQHF

j_gene: TRBJ2-7
abundance: -
v_gene: TRBV10-3
d_gene: TRBD1
CDR3nt: TGTGCCATCAGTGAGGGACAGGGCAAGCAGTACTTC
CDR3aa: CAISEGQGKQYF

j_gene: TRBJ1-4
abundance: few
v_gene: TRBV24-1
d_gene: -
CDR3nt: TGTGCCACCAGTGATAGTCACCCACAGGGATACGAAAAACTGTTTTTT
CDR3aa: CATSDSHPQGYEKLFF

j_gene: TRBJ2-5
abundance: -
v_gene: TRBV18
d_gene: TRBD1
CDR3nt: TGTGCCAGCTCCCTCTCGACAGGGGGAGGGGAGACCCAGTACTTC
CDR3aa: CASSLSTGGGETQYF

j_gene: TRBJ2-7
abundance: -
v_gene: TRBV28
d_gene: -
CDR3nt: TGTGCCAGCAGTTTTGGGGCGTTAGGCGAGCAGTACTTC
CDR3aa: CASSFGALGEQYF

j_gene: TRBJ2-2
abundance: -
v_gene: TRBV7-9
d_gene: -
CDR3nt: TGTGCCAGCAGCTTAGCGGGGCTGAACACCGGGGAGCTGTTTTTT
CDR3aa: CASSLAGLNTGELFF

j_gene: TRBJ2-7
abundance: -
v_gene: TRBV15
d_gene: TRBD2
CDR3nt: TGTGCCACCAGCGGGACTAGAATCGGGGACTACGAGCAGTACTTC
CDR3aa: CATSGTRIGDYEQYF

j_gene: TRBJ2-2
abundance: -
v_gene: TRBV30
d_gene: TRBD1
CDR3nt: TGTGCCCTCCGGGACAGGGCGAGCACCGGGGAGCTGTTTTTT
CDR3aa: CALRDRASTGELFF

j_gene: TRBJ2-7
abundance: -
v_gene: TRBV5-4
d_gene: -
CDR3nt: TGTGCCAGCAGCTATAATCGCGGCCACGAGCAGTACTTC
CDR3aa: CASSYNRGHEQYF

j_gene: TRBJ1-2
abundance: -
v_gene: TRBV19
d_gene: TRBD1
CDR3nt: TGTGCCAGTAGGACACAGGGGACGGAAGGCTACACCTTC
CDR3aa: CASRTQGTEGYTF

j_gene: TRBJ2-1
abundance: -
v_gene: TRBV3-1/TRBV3-2
d_gene: TRBD2
CDR3nt: TGTGCCAGCAGCCCCTTAAGCGGGGGGGCAACAATGAAGCAGTTCTTC
CDR3aa: CASSPLSGGATMKQFF

j_gene: TRBJ1-5
abundance: once
v_gene: TRBV19
d_gene: TRBD1
CDR3nt: TGTGCCAGTAGTAACGGGCTGACAGGGTCGCCCCAGCATTTT
CDR3aa: CASSNGLTGSPQHF

j_gene: TRBJ2-3
abundance: -
v_gene: TRBV11-2
d_gene: TRBD2
CDR3nt: TGTGCCAGCAGCAGGACTAGCGGCACAGATACGCAGTATTTT
CDR3aa: CASSRTSGTDTQYF

j_gene: TRBJ2-3
abundance: -
v_gene: TRBV29-1
d_gene: -
CDR3nt: TGCAGCGTTGAAAGGAGGGGGAGGGCCCCCACAGATACGCAGTATTTT
CDR3aa: CSVERRGRAPTDTQYF

j_gene: TRBJ2-3
abundance: once
v_gene: TRBV5-8
d_gene: -
CDR3nt: TGTGCCACCAAGGTTCATCCGGGAGATACGCAGTATTTT
CDR3aa: CATKVHPGDTQYF

j_gene: TRBJ1-3
abundance: -
v_gene: TRBV27
d_gene: TRBD1
CDR3nt: TGTGCCAGCAGTTTATCGATACCGGGACAGGGAAACACCATATATTTT
CDR3aa: CASSLSIPGQGNTIYF

j_gene: TRBJ2-2
abundance: -
v_gene: TRBV7-3
d_gene: -
CDR3nt: TGTGCCAGCAGCCCAAGCCCAACAGCCGGGGAGCTGTTTTTT
CDR3aa: CASSPSPTAGELFF

j_gene: TRBJ1-6
abundance: -
v_gene: TRBV7-2
d_gene: -
CDR3nt: TGTGCCAGCAGCTTAATTAGCTGGGATAATTCACCCCTCCACTTT
CDR3aa: CASSLISWDNSPLHF